A single sample gave rise to the 10 T cell receptor beta chains below, sequenced in a study of shared clonotypes between healthy human individuals. Some clones are missing from TCRdb's copy, which holds only in-frame ones; the method was immunoSEQ multiplex PCR. The sample consists of approximately 1.4 million clones, 98% of them appearing once. Sequenced sample: naive CD4+ T cells sorted from blood. Noted subset: CD45RA+ positively selected. Source of these receptors: a man younger than 40 in good health.

The rearrangement uses TRBV27 and TRBJ2-7; the D gene is possibly TRBD1 (5 bases). Deletions cut 2 bases from V and 1 base from J, with 12 bases between. This CDR3 has 15 residues. Germline V gene data show CDR1 as MNHEY and CDR2 as SMNVEV (reference sequence). As DNA, the CDR3 is TGTGCCAGCAGTTTAAAATGGGGCCGATCCTACGAGCAGTACTTC. This gives the protein CASSLKWGRSYEQYF.

Details on this clone: This specimen includes other DNA sequences encoding the same CDR3. This chain joins TRBV29-1 and TRBJ1-1; D remains ambiguous. V was shortened by 3 bases and J by 0 bases, with 8 bases between the two germline ends. Germline V gene data show CDR1 as SQVTM and CDR2 as ANQGSEA. There are 13 residues in the CDR3. CDR3 region: CSVERVMNTEAFF. The DNA of the CDR3 is TGCAGCGTTGAGAGAGTCATGAACACTGAAGCTTTCTTT.

The rearrangement links TRBV19 to TRBJ1-5, with 8 bases aligning to TRBD1. The junction had 5 bases not matched to a gene; V was cut back by 8 bases and J by 5 bases. The CDR3 contains 13 residues. Germline V gene data show CDR1 as LNHDA and CDR2 as SQIVND (reference sequence). In DNA form, the CDR3 reads TGTGCCAGTTCGGGACAGGCAGATCAGCCCCAGCATTTT. Amino acids: CASSGQADQPQHF.

The table lists this clone with a count of one. V gene TRBV28 combines with J gene TRBJ1-5; D gene uncertain. Germline loops: CDR1 MDHEN, CDR2 SYDVKM. Trimming left V 5 bases short and J 0 bases short, with 14 bases between. The CDR3 totals 16 residues. The CDR3 loop is CASSAETWSSNQPQHF. CDR3 sequence (DNA): TGTGCCAGCAGTGCTGAAACATGGTCTAGCAATCAGCCCCAGCATTTT.

The chain joins TRBV28 to TRBJ1-5, with no clear D. CDR3 size: 16 residues. Germline V lookup: CDR1 MDHEN, CDR2 SYDVKM. Deletions cut 2 bases from V and 2 bases from J, with 13 bases between. CDR3 in amino acids: CASSLIGLFGNQPQHF. The CDR3 DNA reads as TGTGCCAGCAGTTTAATTGGGTTATTCGGCAATCAGCCCCAGCATTTT.

V is TRBV6-6 and J is TRBJ2-2, with D unclear. CDR1 and CDR2 from the germline V gene are MNHNY and SVGAGI (reference sequence). CDR3 length: 13 residues. V was shortened by 9 bases and J by 5 bases, with 13 bases between the two germline ends. The CDR3 loop is CARFPGATGELFF. CDR3 in DNA: TGTGCCAGGTTCCCGGGTGCGACCGGGGAGCTGTTTTTT.

V and J are TRBV10-1 and TRBJ2-1, with D unclear. The germline V and J ends were trimmed by 3 bases and 6 bases, with 12 bases remaining between them. This CDR3 contains 14 residues. Germline CDR1 is WNHNN and CDR2 is SYGVQD (reference sequence). The CDR3 sequence is CASSDFLGSNEQFF. CDR3 nucleotide sequence: TGCGCCAGCAGTGATTTCCTGGGGTCCAATGAGCAGTTCTTC.

In the case of this clone: Distinct nucleotide sequences in the sample also encode this CDR3. The chain combines TRBV11-2 with TRBJ2-5; D gene ambiguous. Trimming stripped 0 bases from V and 0 bases from J, with 5 bases between. The length of the CDR3 is 14 residues. CDR1 is SGHAT, CDR2 FQNNGV, per germline. CDR3: CASSLEPYQETQYF. Here the CDR3 DNA reads TGTGCCAGCAGCTTAGAACCGTACCAAGAGACCCAGTACTTC.

The chain uses TRBV27 and TRBJ1-1; D is uncertain. The CDR3 consists of 13 residues. V shed 6 bases and J shed 0 bases, with 8 bases lying between them. CDR1 and CDR2 (germline): MNHEY, SMNVEV (reference sequence). The CDR3 is CASRGRVNTEAFF. The CDR3 DNA reads TGTGCCAGCAGGGGTCGGGTGAACACTGAAGCTTTCTTT.

The chain employs TRBV5-1 and TRBJ2-5; 7 nucleotides match TRBD2. Germline V gene sequence: CDR1 SGHRS, CDR2 YFSETQ. The CDR3 covers 19 residues. The V gene end was trimmed by 3 bases and the J gene end by 0 bases; junction bases not matched to a gene: 17. In nucleotides, the CDR3 is TGCGCCAGCAGCTCCCGGGAGGTTGGTGCGGCCCAGTACCAAGAGACCCAGTACTTC. It translates to CASSSREVGAAQYQETQYF.